This note documents a single T cell receptor (beta chain) sequence. Its antigen is unknown. The sample originates from a study of cytomegalovirus exposure and HLA in healthy donors. Across the study: Unique TCR beta sequences numbering some 110 million came from 190 million or so T cells in an earlier analysis. Study observations and caveats: Around 160 TCR beta chains were listed as cytomegalovirus-associated.

Trimming removed 2 bases from V and 7 bases from J; junction bases left unmatched: 4. There are 13 residues in the CDR3. In germline, CDR1 is SGHNT, CDR2 YYREEE (reference sequence). PCR employed 60 Vbeta and 13 Jbeta primers. The authors' processing: Later reanalysis found roughly 80 million unique TCR beta chains, 9 million to 12 million of them shared. Sequenced by immunoSEQ multiplex PCR; TCRdb stores in-frame clones only, minus some. Clonal size and the V and J genes are those of that table, whereas D and trimming came from the DNA. The table shows more than 85,000 clones, with approximately 64% occurring only once.

V gene TRBV5-4 combines with J gene TRBJ2-5; 8 nucleotides align to TRBD1. The sequencing sample was made of PBMCs. The sequence was collected from a human donor in good health. The CDR3, as DNA: TGTGCCAGCAGCTTAGGACAGGGAGGGACCCAGTACTTC. Translating gives CASSLGQGGTQYF.